This section outlines one T cell receptor (beta chain) sequence together with its context. What it binds is not known. Clones were sequenced by immunoSEQ multiplex PCR, and TCRdb holds only the in-frame ones, with some missing. This table holds about 60,000 clones, 83% found once. The record originates from a study of OX40 agonist ivuxolimab in advanced cancers. Study overall: Patients in dose escalation had liver, melanoma, kidney or head and neck cancers. Study conclusions and caveats: Mean expanded clone counts were higher in CD8+ than CD4+ T cells.

Germline CDR1 reads SGHVS; CDR2 reads FQNEAQ. There are 19 residues in the CDR3. V was clipped by 1 base and J by 0 bases, with 16 bases between them. Sequencing used CD4+ or CD8+ T cells sorted from blood, obtained in a trial of the OX40 agonist ivuxolimab. The chain links TRBV7-8 to TRBJ2-6; D possibly uses TRBD1 or TRBD2 (5 bases each). The sequence derives from an adult with an advanced solid tumor such as melanoma, head and neck, liver or kidney cancer. CDR3 nucleotides: TGTGCCAGCAGCTTAGTCCCGGGGACGTCTAGCTCTGGGGCCAACGTCCTGACTTTC. This gives the protein CASSLVPGTSSSGANVLTF.